The clone carrying this T cell receptor beta chain was observed a few times. The CDR3 loop spans 18 amino acids. The sample belongs to a study of cytomegalovirus exposure and HLA in healthy donors. This PCR relied on a set of 60 Vbeta primers and 13 Jbeta primers. Clones were read by immunoSEQ multiplex PCR, and TCRdb kept only the in-frame ones, dropping some. The sample holds roughly 200,000 clones, around 73% seen once. The V gene is TRBV21-1, the J gene TRBJ1-5; the D call of TRBD1 is as the table states it, not checked on the DNA. TRBV21-1 is flagged as a pseudogene. The TCR was taken from a woman in her 30s in good health and CMV-seropositive. The sample consisted of PBMCs. This CDR3 is CASGEGPKGQDSNQPQHF. The CDR3 bases are TGTGCCAGCGGCGAAGGCCCAAAGGGGCAGGATAGCAATCAGCCCCAGCATTTT.